The TCR beta chain described here comes from a study of T cell responses to AZD1222 COVID-19 vaccine. V lost 1 base and J 5 bases, leaving 12 bases between the germline ends. This CDR3 contains 15 residues. In germline, CDR1 is MGHRA, CDR2 YSYEKL. The protocol was immunoSEQ multiplex PCR, while the TCRdb copy is restricted to in-frame clones and leaves out a portion. The profile covers 150,000 or so clones, with over 80% appearing a single time and about 3.8% taken by the ten largest. The J gene is TRBJ2-1, the V gene TRBV4-1; D is ambiguous. The source was peripheral blood, collected 28 days after the second AZD1222 dose. The receptor was isolated from an adult who received the AZD1222 COVID-19 vaccine. CDR3 region: CASSQGPIQNNEQFF. CDR3 in DNA: TGCGCCAGCAGCCAAGGGCCTATCCAAAACAATGAGCAGTTCTTC.